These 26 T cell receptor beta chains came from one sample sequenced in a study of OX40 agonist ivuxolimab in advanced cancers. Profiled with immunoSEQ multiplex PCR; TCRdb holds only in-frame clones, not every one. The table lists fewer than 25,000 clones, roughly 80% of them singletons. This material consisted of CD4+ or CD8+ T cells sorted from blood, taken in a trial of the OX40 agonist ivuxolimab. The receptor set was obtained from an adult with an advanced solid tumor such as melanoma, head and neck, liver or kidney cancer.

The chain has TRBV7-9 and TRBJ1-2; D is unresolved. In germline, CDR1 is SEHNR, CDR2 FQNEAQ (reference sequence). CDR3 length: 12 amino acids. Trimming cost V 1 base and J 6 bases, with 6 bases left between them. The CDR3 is CASSLGMDGYTF. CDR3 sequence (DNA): TGTGCCAGCAGCTTAGGTATGGATGGCTACACCTTC.

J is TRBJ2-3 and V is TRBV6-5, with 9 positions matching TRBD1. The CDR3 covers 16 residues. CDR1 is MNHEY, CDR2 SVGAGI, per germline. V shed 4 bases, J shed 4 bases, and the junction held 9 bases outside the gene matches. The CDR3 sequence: CASSSDRGPPPDTQYF. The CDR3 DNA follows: TGTGCCAGCAGTTCGGACAGGGGCCCTCCCCCAGATACGCAGTATTTT.

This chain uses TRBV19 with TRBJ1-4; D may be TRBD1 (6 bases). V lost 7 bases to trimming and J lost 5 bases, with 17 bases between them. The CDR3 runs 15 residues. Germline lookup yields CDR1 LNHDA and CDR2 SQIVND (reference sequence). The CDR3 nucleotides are TGTGCCAGTACCGCAGGGGCGGGGGCGAATGAAAAACTGTTTTTT. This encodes CASTAGAGANEKLFF.

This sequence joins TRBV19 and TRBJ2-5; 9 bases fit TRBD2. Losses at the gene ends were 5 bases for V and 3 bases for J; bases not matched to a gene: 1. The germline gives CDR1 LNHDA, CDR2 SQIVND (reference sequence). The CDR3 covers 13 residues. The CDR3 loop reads CASSPSGKETQYF. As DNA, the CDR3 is TGTGCCAGTAGTCCTAGCGGGAAAGAGACCCAGTACTTC.

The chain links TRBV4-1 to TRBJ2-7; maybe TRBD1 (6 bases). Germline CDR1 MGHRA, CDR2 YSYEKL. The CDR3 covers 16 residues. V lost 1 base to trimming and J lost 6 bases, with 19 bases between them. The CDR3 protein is CASSQGRGPLRGEQYF. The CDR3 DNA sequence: TGCGCCAGCAGCCAAGGGAGAGGACCCCTCAGGGGCGAGCAGTACTTC.

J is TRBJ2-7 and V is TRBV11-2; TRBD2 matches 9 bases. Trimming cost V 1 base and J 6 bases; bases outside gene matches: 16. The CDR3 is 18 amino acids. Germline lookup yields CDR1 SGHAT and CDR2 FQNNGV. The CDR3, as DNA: TGTGCCAGCAGCTTAGGGGCCGGACTAGATCCGCGGGGGGGCGAGCAGTACTTC. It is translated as CASSLGAGLDPRGGEQYF. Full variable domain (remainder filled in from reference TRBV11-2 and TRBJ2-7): EAGVAQSPRYKIIEKRQSVAFWCNPISGHATLYWYQQILGQGPKLLIQFQNNGVVDDSQLPKDRFSAERLKGVDSTLKIQPAKLEDSAVYLCASSLGAGLDPRGGEQYFGPGTRLTVT.

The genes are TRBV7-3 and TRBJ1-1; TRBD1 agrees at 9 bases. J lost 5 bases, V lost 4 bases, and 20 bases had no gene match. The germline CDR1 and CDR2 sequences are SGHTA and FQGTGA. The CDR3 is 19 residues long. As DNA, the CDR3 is TGTGCCAGCAGCTCCCCTCCCCGGGACAGGGTTGATGGAAATACTGAAGCTTTCTTT. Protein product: CASSSPPRDRVDGNTEAFF.

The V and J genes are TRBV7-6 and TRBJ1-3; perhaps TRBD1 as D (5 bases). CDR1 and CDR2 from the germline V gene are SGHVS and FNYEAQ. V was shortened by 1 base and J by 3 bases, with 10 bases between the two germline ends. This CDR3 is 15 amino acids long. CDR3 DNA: TGTGCCAGCAGCTTAGGACCAGGGTATGGAAACACCATATATTTT. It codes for CASSLGPGYGNTIYF.

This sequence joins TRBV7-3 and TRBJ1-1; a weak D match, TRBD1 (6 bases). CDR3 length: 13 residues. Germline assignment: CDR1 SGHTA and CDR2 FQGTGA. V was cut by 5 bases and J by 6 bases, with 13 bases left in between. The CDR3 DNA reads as TGTGCCAGCAGCCCGGCAGGGGCCGCTGAAGCTTTCTTT. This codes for CASSPAGAAEAFF. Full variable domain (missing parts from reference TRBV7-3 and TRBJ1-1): GAGVSQTPSNKVTEKGKYVELRCDPISGHTALYWYRQSLGQGPEFLIYFQGTGAADDSGLPNDRFFAVRPEGSVSTLKIQRTERGDSAVYLCASSPAGAAEAFFGQGTRLTVV.

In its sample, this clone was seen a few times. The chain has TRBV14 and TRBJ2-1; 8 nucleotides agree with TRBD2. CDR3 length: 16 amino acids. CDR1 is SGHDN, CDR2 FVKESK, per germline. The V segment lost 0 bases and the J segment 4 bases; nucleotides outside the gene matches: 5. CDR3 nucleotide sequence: TGTGCCAGCAGCCAAGAGTCTAGCGGGTTTTACAATGAGCAGTTCTTC. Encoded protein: CASSQESSGFYNEQFF.

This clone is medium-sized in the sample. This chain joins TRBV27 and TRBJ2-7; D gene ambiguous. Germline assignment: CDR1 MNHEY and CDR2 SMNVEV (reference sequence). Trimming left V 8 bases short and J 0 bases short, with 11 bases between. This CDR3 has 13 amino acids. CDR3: CASADQDSYEQYF. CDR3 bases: TGTGCCAGCGCTGATCAAGACTCCTACGAGCAGTACTTC.

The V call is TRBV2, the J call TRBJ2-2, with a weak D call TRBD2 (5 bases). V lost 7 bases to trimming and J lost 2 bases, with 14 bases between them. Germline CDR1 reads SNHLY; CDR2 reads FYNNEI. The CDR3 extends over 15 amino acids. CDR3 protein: CASIRGRENTGELFF. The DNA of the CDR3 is TGTGCCAGCATCCGGGGTAGAGAAAACACCGGGGAGCTGTTTTTT. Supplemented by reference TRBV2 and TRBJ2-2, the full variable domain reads EPEVTQTPSHQVTQMGQEVILRCVPISNHLYFYWYRQILGQKVEFLVSFYNNEISEKSEIFDDQFSVERPDGSNFTLKIRSTKLEDSAMYFCASIRGRENTGELFFGEGSRLTVL.

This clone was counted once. In DNA, the CDR3 is TGTGCCAGCAGTCCCGGCCCGGGCATCCGAGAGGACGGCTACACCTTC. It encodes CASSPGPGIREDGYTF. The chain is built from TRBV25-1 and TRBJ1-2; D is unclear. This CDR3 is 16 amino acids long. Germline assignment: CDR1 MGHDK and CDR2 SYGVNS. Trimming removed 5 bases from V and 8 bases from J, with 24 bases in between.

Written as DNA, the CDR3 is TGTGCCAGCAGCCCTGGCACAGATACGCAGTATTTT. Translation: CASSPGTDTQYF. This chain joins TRBV13 and TRBJ2-3; D call uncertain. Germline lookup yields CDR1 PRHDT and CDR2 FYEKMQ (reference sequence). CDR3 length: 12 residues. V lost 5 bases and J lost 1, with 4 bases in between.

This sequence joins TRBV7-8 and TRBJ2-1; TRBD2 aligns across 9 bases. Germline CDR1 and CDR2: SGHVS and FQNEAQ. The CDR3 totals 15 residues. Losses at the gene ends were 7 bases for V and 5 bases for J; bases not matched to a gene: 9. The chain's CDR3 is CASIPWTSVHNEQFF. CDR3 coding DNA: TGTGCCAGCATACCCTGGACTAGCGTACACAATGAGCAGTTCTTC.

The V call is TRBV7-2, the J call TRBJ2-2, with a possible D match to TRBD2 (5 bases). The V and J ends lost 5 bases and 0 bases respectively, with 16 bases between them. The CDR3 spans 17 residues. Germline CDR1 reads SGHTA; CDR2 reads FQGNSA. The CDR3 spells CASSRRLDSPNTGELFF. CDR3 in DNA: TGTGCCAGCAGCCGCCGGCTGGACTCCCCGAACACCGGGGAGCTGTTTTTT.

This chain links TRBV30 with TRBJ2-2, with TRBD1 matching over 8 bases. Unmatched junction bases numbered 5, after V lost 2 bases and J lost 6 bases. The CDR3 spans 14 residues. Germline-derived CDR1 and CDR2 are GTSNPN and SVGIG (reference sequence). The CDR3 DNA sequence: TGTGCCTGGAGTCAGGACAGGGAGCCCGGGGAGCTGTTTTTT. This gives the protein CAWSQDREPGELFF.

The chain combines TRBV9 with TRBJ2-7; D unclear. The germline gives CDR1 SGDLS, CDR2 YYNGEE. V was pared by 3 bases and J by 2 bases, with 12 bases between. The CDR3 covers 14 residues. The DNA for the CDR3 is TGTGCCAGCAGCGCGCAGGACGGAACCTACGAGCAGTACTTC. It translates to CASSAQDGTYEQYF.

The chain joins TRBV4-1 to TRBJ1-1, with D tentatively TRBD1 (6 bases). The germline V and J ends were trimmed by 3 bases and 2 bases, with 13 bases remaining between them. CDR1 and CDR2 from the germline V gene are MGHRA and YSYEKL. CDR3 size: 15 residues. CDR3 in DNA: TGCGCCAGCAGCCAGGGGGCAGGGGTAAACACTGAAGCTTTCTTT. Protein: CASSQGAGVNTEAFF.

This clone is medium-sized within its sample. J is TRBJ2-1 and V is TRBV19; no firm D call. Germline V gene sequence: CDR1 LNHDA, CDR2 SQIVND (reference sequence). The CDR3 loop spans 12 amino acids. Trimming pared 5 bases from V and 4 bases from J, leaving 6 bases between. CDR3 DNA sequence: TGTGCCAGTAGTCACGGTTACAATGAGCAGTTCTTC. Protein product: CASSHGYNEQFF.

CDR3 in amino acids: CASGPQFINTEAFF. In nucleotides, the CDR3 is TGTGCCAGCGGTCCACAGTTCATCAACACTGAAGCTTTCTTT. V and J are TRBV7-9 and TRBJ1-1, with D uncertain. V gave up 8 bases and J gave up 2 bases, with 15 bases separating them. This CDR3 is 14 amino acids long. The germline CDR1 and CDR2 sequences are SEHNR and FQNEAQ (reference sequence).

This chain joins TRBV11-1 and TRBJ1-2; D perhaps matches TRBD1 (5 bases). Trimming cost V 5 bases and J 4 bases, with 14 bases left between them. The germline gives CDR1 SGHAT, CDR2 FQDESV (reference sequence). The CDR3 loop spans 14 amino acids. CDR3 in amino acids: CASSGRVLLYGYTF. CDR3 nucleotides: TGTGCCAGCAGCGGCAGGGTACTTCTCTATGGCTACACCTTC. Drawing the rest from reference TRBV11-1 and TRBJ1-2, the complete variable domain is EAEVAQSPRYKITEKSQAVAFWCDPISGHATLYWYRQILGQGPELLVQFQDESVVDDSQLPKDRFSAERLKGVDSTLKIQPAELGDSAMYLCASSGRVLLYGYTFGSGTRLTVV.

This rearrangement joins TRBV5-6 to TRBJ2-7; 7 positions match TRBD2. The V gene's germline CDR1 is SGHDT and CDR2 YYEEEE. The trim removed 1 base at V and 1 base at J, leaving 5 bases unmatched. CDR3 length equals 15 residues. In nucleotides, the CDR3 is TGTGCCAGCAGCTTGTTCCGGGAGGCGTCCTACGAGCAGTACTTC. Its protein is CASSLFREASYEQYF.

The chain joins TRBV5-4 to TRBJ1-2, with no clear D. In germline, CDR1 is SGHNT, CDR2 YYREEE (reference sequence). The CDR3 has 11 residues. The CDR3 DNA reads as TGTGCACCAGGAAAGACCTATGGCTACACCTTC. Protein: CAPGKTYGYTF. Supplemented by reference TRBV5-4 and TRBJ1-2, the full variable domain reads ETGVTQSPTHLIKTRGQQVTLRCSSQSGHNTVSWYQQALGQGPQFIFQYYREEENGRGNFPPRFSGLQFPNYSSELNVNALELDDSALYLCAPGKTYGYTFGSGTRLTVV.

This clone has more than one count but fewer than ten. The CDR3 region has the DNA TGTGCCAGTAGTATAGGGGGAGGAGAAGCTTTCTTT. It specifies CASSIGGGEAFF. The rearrangement uses TRBV19 and TRBJ1-1; unclear D gene. V lost 1 base and J 8 bases, leaving 8 bases between the germline ends. Germline CDR1 reads LNHDA; CDR2 reads SQIVND (reference sequence). The CDR3 runs 12 residues.

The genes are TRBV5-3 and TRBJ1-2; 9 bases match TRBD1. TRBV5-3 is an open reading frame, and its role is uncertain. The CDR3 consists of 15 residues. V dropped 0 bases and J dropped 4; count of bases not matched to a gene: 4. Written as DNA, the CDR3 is TGTGCCAGAAGCTTGGTTGGACAGGGGAGCTATGGCTACACCTTC. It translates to CARSLVGQGSYGYTF.